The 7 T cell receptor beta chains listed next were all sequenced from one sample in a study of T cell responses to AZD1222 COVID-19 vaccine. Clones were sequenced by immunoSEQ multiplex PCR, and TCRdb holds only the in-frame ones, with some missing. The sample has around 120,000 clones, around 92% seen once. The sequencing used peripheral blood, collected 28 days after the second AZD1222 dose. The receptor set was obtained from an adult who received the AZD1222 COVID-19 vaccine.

The CDR3 loop is CASSRQGGNEQFF. CDR3 sequence (DNA): TGTGCCAGCAGCCGACAGGGAGGGAATGAGCAGTTCTTC. V is TRBV7-8 and J is TRBJ2-1, with D perhaps being TRBD1 or TRBD2 (7 bases each). Trimming took off 5 bases at V and 7 bases at J, with 12 bases between the two ends. The germline CDR1 and CDR2 sequences are SGHVS and FQNEAQ. The CDR3 totals 13 residues.

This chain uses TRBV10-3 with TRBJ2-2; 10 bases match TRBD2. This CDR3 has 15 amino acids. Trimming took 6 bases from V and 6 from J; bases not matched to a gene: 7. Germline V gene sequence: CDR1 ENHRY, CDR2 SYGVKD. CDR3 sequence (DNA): TGTGCCATCAGCAGGGGACTAGCGAGTGCCGGGGAGCTGTTTTTT. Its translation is CAISRGLASAGELFF.

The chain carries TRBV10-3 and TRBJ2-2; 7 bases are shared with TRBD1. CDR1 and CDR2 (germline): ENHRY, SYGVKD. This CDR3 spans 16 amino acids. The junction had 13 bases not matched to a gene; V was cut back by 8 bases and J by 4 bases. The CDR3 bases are TGTGCCATCGGGGAACAGGGGACAATTGTCACCGGGGAGCTGTTTTTT. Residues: CAIGEQGTIVTGELFF.

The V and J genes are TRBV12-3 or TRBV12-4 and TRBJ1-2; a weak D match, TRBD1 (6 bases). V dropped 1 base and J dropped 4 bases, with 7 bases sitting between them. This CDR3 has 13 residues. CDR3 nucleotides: TGTGCCAGCAGTTTAGGAGGGGGCTATGGCTACACCTTC. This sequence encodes CASSLGGGYGYTF.

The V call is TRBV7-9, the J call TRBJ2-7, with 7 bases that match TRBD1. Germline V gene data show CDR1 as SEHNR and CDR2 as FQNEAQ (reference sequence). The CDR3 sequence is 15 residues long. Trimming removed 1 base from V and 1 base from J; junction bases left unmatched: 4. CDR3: CASSLGQGPSYEQYF. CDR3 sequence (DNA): TGTGCCAGCAGCTTAGGACAGGGCCCTTCCTACGAGCAGTACTTC.

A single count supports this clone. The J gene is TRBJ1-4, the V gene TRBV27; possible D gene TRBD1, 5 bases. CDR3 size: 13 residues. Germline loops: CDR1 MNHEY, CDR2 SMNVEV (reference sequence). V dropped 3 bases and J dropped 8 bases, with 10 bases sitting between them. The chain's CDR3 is CASSLDGGEKLFF. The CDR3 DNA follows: TGTGCCAGCAGTTTGGACGGGGGGGAAAAACTGTTTTTT. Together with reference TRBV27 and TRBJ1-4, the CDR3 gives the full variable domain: EAQVTQNPRYLITVTGKKLTVTCSQNMNHEYMSWYRQDPGLGLRQIYYSMNVEVTDKGDVPEGYKVSRKEKRNFPLILESPSPNQTSLYFCASSLDGGEKLFFGSGTQLSVL.

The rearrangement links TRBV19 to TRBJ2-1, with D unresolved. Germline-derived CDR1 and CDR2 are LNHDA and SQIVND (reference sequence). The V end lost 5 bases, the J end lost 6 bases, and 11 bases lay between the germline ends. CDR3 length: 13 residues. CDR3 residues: CASSSWVTNEQFF. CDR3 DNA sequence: TGTGCCAGTAGTTCCTGGGTCACCAATGAGCAGTTCTTC.